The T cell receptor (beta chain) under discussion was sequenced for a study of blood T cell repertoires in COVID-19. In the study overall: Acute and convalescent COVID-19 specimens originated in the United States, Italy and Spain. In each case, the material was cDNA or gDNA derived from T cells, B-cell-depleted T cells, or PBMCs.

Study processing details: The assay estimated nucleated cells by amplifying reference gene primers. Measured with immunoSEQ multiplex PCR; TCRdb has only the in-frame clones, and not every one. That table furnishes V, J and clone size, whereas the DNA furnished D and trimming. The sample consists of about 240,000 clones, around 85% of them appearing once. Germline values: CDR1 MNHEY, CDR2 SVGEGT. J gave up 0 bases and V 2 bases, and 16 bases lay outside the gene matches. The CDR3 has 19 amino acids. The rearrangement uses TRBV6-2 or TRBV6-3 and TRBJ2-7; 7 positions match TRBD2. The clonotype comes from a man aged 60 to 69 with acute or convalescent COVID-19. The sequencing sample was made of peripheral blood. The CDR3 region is CASSYPIGGGRSSSYEQYF. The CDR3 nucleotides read TGTGCCAGCAGTTACCCTATCGGGGGAGGGCGATCCAGCTCCTACGAGCAGTACTTC.